A selection of T cell receptor beta chains follows, all from one sample in a study of T cell repertoires in cytomegalovirus infection. No cognate antigen is known for these TCRs. Via MiXCR, TCRdb re-called the reads, giving one row per CDR3 protein. The sample includes about 350,000 distinct CDR3 sequences, about 34% of them seen just once. The specimen comprised cultured PBMCs, sampled from culture after CMV antigen stimulation. All receptors derive from a human donor in good health (CMV status not recorded). Some clones in this sample may be carry-over from other donors' samples. CDR3s include the opening cysteine and the closing phenylalanine or tryptophan. D genes are given only for firm matches. Clone size is shown for a subset of rows, as once, few, many or a class of expanded clone.

V,J,D,size,DNA,CDR3
TRBV6-2/TRBV6-3,TRBJ2-1,TRBD2,NA,TGTGCCAGCAGTCGGGGACTAGCGGGAGATAAGTTCTTC,CASSRGLAGDKFF
TRBV12-3/TRBV12-4,TRBJ2-5,TRBD1,few,TGTGCCAGCAGTCCGACAGGGGAAGAGACCCAGTACTTC,CASSPTGEETQYF
TRBV7-9,TRBJ1-2,NA,NA,TGTGCCAGCAGCTTTGGTTCGAGAGGGGCTCATGGCTACACCTTC,CASSFGSRGAHGYTF
TRBV20-1,TRBJ2-3,TRBD2,NA,TGCAGTGCTCCCCGGACTAGCGGGGCTACAGATACGCAGTATTTT,CSAPRTSGATDTQYF
TRBV7-2,TRBJ1-1,NA,many,TGTGCCAGCAGCCCAAGATCGGGGCGAGGGAAAACTGAAGCTTTCTTT,CASSPRSGRGKTEAFF
TRBV7-2,TRBJ1-1,NA,NA,TGTGCCAGCAGCTCCGGACCGAATGAAGCTTTCTTT,CASSSGPNEAFF
TRBV6-8,TRBJ2-2,NA,few,TGTGCCAGCAGTTACGGAGCCGACACCGGGGAGCTGTTTTTT,CASSYGADTGELFF
TRBV11-1,TRBJ2-2,TRBD2,few,TGTGCCAGCAGACCCCGGGGGGGACTACTGAACACCGGGGAGCTGTTTTTT,CASRPRGGLLNTGELFF
TRBV28,TRBJ1-1,TRBD1,NA,TGTGCCAACAGTTCCCACCCGGACAGGGCTTGGGCTTTCTTT,CANSSHPDRAWAFF
TRBV28,TRBJ1-1,TRBD1,NA,TGTGCCAGCAGGACAGGGGGAGCGGATGAAGCTTTCTTT,CASRTGGADEAFF
TRBV6-5,TRBJ1-1,NA,few,TGTGCCAGCAGTTACTCGCCACATTTCCGGACTGAAGCTTTCTTT,CASSYSPHFRTEAFF
TRBV15,TRBJ2-1,NA,once,TGTGCCACCAGCAGAGCCGGGACCAATCGAATTGAGCAGTTCTTC,CATSRAGTNRIEQFF
TRBV7-9,TRBJ2-2,NA,NA,TGTGCCAGCGGCCACGATAGGACCGGGGAGCTGTTTTTT,CASGHDRTGELFF
TRBV19,TRBJ2-1,TRBD1,few,TGTGCCAGTAGTATAGCTGGACAGGGGTCGGGTGAGCAGTTCTTC,CASSIAGQGSGEQFF
TRBV7-2,TRBJ1-1,NA,many,TGTGCCAGCAGCTTAACCGCGGGGAACACTGAAGCTTTCTTT,CASSLTAGNTEAFF
TRBV24-1,TRBJ2-5,TRBD2,few,TGTGCCACCAGTGATCAGATAGCGGGAGGTCAAGAGACCCAGTACTTC,CATSDQIAGGQETQYF
TRBV28,TRBJ2-3,NA,few,TGTGCCAGCGCGACTCGATCAGATACGCAGTATTTT,CASATRSDTQYF
TRBV6-2/TRBV6-3,TRBJ1-5,NA,NA,TGTGCCAGCAGTACTCAAGGGGTTAGCAATCAGCCCCAGCATTTT,CASSTQGVSNQPQHF
TRBV11-2,TRBJ2-1,TRBD1,many,TGTGCCAGCAGCTTTTATCTTGGTACAGGGGCTTACAATGAGCAGTTCTTC,CASSFYLGTGAYNEQFF
TRBV4-1,TRBJ2-7,TRBD1,NA,TGCGCCAGCAGCACCCGACAGGGAGTCAGCTACGAGCAGTACTTC,CASSTRQGVSYEQYF
TRBV29-1,TRBJ1-4,NA,NA,TGCAGCGTTGGGTATAGCCCTAATGAAAAACTGTTTTTT,CSVGYSPNEKLFF
TRBV4-3,TRBJ2-4,TRBD2,NA,TGCGCCAGCAGCCAAGGCGCGCTAGCGGGAGTTGGGAACATTCAGTACTTC,CASSQGALAGVGNIQYF